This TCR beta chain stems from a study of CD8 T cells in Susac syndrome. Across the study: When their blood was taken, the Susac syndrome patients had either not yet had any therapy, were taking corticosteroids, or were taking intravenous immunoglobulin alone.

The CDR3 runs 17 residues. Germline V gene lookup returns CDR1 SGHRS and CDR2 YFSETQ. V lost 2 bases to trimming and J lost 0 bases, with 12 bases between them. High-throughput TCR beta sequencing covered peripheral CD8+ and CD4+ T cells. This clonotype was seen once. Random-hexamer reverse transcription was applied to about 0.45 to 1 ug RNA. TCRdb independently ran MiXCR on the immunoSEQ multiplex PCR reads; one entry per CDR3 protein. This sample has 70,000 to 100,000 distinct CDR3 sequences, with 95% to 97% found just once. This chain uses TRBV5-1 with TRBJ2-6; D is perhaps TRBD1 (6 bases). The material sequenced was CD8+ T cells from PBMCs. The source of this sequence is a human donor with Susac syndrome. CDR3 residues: CASSLTRGYSGANVLTF. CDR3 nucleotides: TGCGCCAGCAGCTTAACCAGGGGATACTCTGGGGCCAACGTCCTGACTTTC.